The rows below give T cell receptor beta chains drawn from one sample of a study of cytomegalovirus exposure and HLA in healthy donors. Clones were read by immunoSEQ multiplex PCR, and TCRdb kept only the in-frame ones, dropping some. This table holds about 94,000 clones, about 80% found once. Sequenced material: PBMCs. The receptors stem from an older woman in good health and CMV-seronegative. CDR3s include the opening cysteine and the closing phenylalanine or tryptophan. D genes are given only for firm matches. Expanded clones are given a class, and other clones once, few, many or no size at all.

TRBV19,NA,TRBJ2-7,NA,TGTGCCACCTCAACGGTGAACGAGCAGTACTTC,CATSTVNEQYF
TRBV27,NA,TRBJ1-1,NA,TGTGCCAGCAGCAGAGGGTCCGGGGTTCGAATGAACACTGAAGCTTTCTTT,CASSRGSGVRMNTEAFF
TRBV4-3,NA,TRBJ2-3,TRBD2,TGCGCCAGCAGCCAAGGGTGGCGGGGGGGGATAGATACGCAGTATTTT,CASSQGWRGGIDTQYF
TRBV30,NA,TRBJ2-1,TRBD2,TGTGCCTGGAGTGGTCCGGGACTAGCGGGTGGCAATGAGCAGTTCTTC,CAWSGPGLAGGNEQFF
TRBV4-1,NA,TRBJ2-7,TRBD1,TGCGCCAGCAGCCAAGATCCGGGACAGGCTACCTACGAGCAGTACTTC,CASSQDPGQATYEQYF
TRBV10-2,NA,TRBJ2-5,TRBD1,TGCGCCAGCAGCGACCGGGACAGGGAGTTCAGAGAGACCCAGTACTTC,CASSDRDREFRETQYF
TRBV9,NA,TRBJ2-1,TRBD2,TGTGCCAGCAGCGTAGAGGGACTAGCGGGGGCACGGGGAAATGAGCAGTTCTTC,CASSVEGLAGARGNEQFF
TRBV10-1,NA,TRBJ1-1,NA,TGCGCCAGCAGTCAGACATCCGGGACAGAAGCTTTCTTT,CASSQTSGTEAFF
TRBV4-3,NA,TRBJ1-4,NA,TGCGCCAGCAGCCGTGAGGAGGAGGGAAAACTGTTTTTT,CASSREEEGKLFF
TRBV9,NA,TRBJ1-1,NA,TGTGCCAGCAGCGTAGGCGTTGGAGGACACACTGAAGCTTTCTTT,CASSVGVGGHTEAFF
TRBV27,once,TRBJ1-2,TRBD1,TGTGCCAGCAGCCGTCAGGGGGCGTGGGGCTACACCTTC,CASSRQGAWGYTF
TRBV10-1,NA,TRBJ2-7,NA,TGCGCCAGCAGTGAGCAAGTGGGACACTCCTACGAGCAGTACTTC,CASSEQVGHSYEQYF
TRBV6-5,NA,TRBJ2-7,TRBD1,TGTGCCAGCAGTTACTCGGACAGGGGAAGCTACGAGCAGTACTTC,CASSYSDRGSYEQYF
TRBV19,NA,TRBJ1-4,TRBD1,TGTGCCAGTAGTGTCGACAGGGGGGATGAAAAACTGTTTTTT,CASSVDRGDEKLFF
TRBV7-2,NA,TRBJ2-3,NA,TGTGCCAGCAGCTTAGAAACAATCAATACGCAGTATTTT,CASSLETINTQYF
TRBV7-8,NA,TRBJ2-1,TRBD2,TGTGCCAGCAGCTTAGGGCTAGCGGGAGCGGTTGAGCAGTTCTTC,CASSLGLAGAVEQFF
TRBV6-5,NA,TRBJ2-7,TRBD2,TGTGCCAGCAGTTACTCGACTAGCGGGGGTTACGAGCAGTACTTC,CASSYSTSGGYEQYF
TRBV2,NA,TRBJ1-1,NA,TGTGCCAGCAGTGAAAGGGGGAACACTGAAGCTTTCTTT,CASSERGNTEAFF
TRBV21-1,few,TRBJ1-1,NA,TGTGCCAGCAGCAACGGTGAGGCTCCCGGGATCTTT,CASSNGEAPGIF
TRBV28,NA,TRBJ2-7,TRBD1,TGTGCCAGCAGTAGCGGACAGGTCTACGAGCAGTACTTC,CASSSGQVYEQYF
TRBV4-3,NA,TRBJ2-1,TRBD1,TGCGCCAGCAGCCATCGCCCAAGGACCGGGACAGGGTTGATGGGGTCCTACAATGAGCAGTTCTTC,CASSHRPRTGTGLMGSYNEQFF
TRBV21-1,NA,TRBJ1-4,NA,TGTGCCAGCAGCAAAGCGGTCGGGGGATCGCCTCCAACTAATGAAAAACTGTTTTTT,CASSKAVGGSPPTNEKLFF
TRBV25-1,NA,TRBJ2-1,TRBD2,TGTGCCAGCAGTTGGGCTAGCGGGAGGCCGAGCTCCTACAATGAGCAGTTCTTC,CASSWASGRPSSYNEQFF
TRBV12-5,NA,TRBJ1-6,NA,TGTGCTAGTGGTTTGGATCGGGGATTCTATTGGTCACCCCTCCACTTT,CASGLDRGFYWSPLHF
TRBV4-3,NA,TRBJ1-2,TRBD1,TGCGCCAGCAGCCATCGGGACAGGGTGAACGGCTACACCTTC,CASSHRDRVNGYTF
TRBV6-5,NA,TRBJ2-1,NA,TGTGCCAGCAGTTACCGGACAGAGCAGTTCTTC,CASSYRTEQFF
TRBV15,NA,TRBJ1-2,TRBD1,TGTGCCACCAGCGAAGGCTCGGACAGGGTGACTGGCTACACCTTC,CATSEGSDRVTGYTF
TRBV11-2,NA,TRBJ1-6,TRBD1,TGTGCCAGCAGCTTCTCACTGGACAGGGATTCCTATAATTCACCCCTCCACTTT,CASSFSLDRDSYNSPLHF
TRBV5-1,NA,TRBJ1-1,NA,TGCGCCAGCAGCGGGGGGATCCGGGAGAGCACTGAAGCTTTCTTT,CASSGGIRESTEAFF
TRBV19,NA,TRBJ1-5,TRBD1,TGTGCCAGTACGATGGCCAGGGGGCTTGGGCAGCCCCAGCATTTT,CASTMARGLGQPQHF
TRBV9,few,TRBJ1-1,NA,TGTGCCAGCAGCCCCTTCGGGGGGGCGAACACTGAAGCTTTCTTT,CASSPFGGANTEAFF
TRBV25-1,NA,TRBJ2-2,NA,TGTGCCAGCAGTGTCGGGAACACCGGGGAGCTGTTTTTT,CASSVGNTGELFF
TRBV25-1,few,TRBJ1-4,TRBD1,TGTGCCAGCAGTGACCCCACAGGGGGCTCGCTTAATGAAAAACTGTTTTTT,CASSDPTGGSLNEKLFF
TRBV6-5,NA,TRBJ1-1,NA,TGTGCCAGCAGTTACGGAGGCAGGAGGAACACTGAAGCTTTCTTT,CASSYGGRRNTEAFF
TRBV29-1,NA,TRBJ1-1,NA,TGCAGCGTCGCCCCCCAAGCGAGGGACACTGAAGCTTTCTTT,CSVAPQARDTEAFF
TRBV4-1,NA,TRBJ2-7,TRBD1,TGCGCCAGCAGCCAAGGGCAGGGGGCGCGCGAGCAGTACTTC,CASSQGQGAREQYF
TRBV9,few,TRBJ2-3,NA,TGTGCCAGCAGCGTAGGTCCAGGGGACACAGATACGCAGTATTTT,CASSVGPGDTDTQYF
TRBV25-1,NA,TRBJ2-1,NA,TGTGCCAGCGAACTGAGCTCCTACAATGAGCAGTTCTTC,CASELSSYNEQFF
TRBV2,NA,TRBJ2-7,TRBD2,TGTGCCAGCACCGAAACCCGGACTAGCGGGAGTTACGAGCAGTACTTC,CASTETRTSGSYEQYF
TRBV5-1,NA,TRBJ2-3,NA,TGCGCCAGCAGCTTGTACCCGAGCGGGCCTTACACAGATACGCAGTATTTT,CASSLYPSGPYTDTQYF
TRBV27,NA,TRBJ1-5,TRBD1,TGTGCCAGCAGTCCGGACAGGGGGGTCAATCAGCCCCAGCATTTT,CASSPDRGVNQPQHF
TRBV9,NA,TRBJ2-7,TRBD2,TGTGCCAGCAGCGCTAGGGGGACTAGCGGGAGCGAGCAGTACTTC,CASSARGTSGSEQYF
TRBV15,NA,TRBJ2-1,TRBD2,TGTGCCACCAGCAGACGTATCCGGACTAGCGGGTTATACAATGAGCAGTTCTTC,CATSRRIRTSGLYNEQFF
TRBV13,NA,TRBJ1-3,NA,TGTGCCAGCAGTCGGGGAAACACCATATATTTT,CASSRGNTIYF
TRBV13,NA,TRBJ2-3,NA,TGTGCCAGCCGGGGATACACAGATACGCAGTATTTT,CASRGYTDTQYF
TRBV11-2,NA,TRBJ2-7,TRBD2,TGTGCCAGCAGCCTTGGACTAGCGGGATTCTACGAGCAGTACTTC,CASSLGLAGFYEQYF
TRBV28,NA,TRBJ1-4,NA,TGTGCCAGCAGGTATAGAGGCGGGAATGAAAAACTGTTTTTT,CASRYRGGNEKLFF
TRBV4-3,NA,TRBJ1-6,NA,TGCGCCAGCAGCCAAGCTTTCCAGGATAATTCACCCCTCCACTTT,CASSQAFQDNSPLHF
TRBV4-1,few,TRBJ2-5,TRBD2,TGCGCCAGCAGCCAAGACCGACTAGCGCAAGAGACCCAGTACTTC,CASSQDRLAQETQYF
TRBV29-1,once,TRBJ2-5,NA,TGCAGCGTGCGAGACATGGAGACCCAGTACTTC,CSVRDMETQYF
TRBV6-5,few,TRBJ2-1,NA,TGTGCCAGCAGTTACGAGGGAGGGGGGTCCTACAATGAGCAGTTCTTC,CASSYEGGGSYNEQFF